The present entry profiles one T cell receptor beta chain with its context. Its antigen is undetermined. This record belongs to a study of vaccination and CD4 T cells after COVID-19. Study-wide context: There were two doses of either BNT162b2 or mRNA-1273 vaccine given to participants.

Looked up from germline, CDR1 is DFQATT and CDR2 is SNEGSKA (reference sequence). V lost 0 bases, J lost 8 bases, and 7 bases lay in between. This CDR3 is 12 amino acids long. Researchers used the Oncomine TCR Beta short-read assay to sequence DNA from cultured CD4+ T cells. Cultures of CD4+ T cells served as the source for extracting genomic DNA. Each CDR3 protein gets one entry after TCRdb re-called the PCR reads with MiXCR. The sample has 15,000 to 20,000 distinct CDR3 sequences, roughly 40% seen once. General study results and limits: Convalescent patients showed a median approximately 83% of reactive clones that were seen only post-vaccination. Median SARS-CoV-2-reactive clonotype numbers went up from about 20 to 38, but not significantly.

Treatment described: roughly nine-day PBMC culture with coronavirus spike peptide pools or control peptides (ViraFEST assay). The clonotype originates from a human donor who had recovered from COVID-19. The material was CD4+ T cells from blood, cultured in vitro, obtained after SARS-CoV-2 vaccination. V and J are TRBV20-1 and TRBJ2-2; D is perhaps TRBD2 (6 bases). The CDR3 here is CSAREAGGELFF. In DNA form, the CDR3 reads TGCAGTGCTAGAGAAGCGGGTGGGGAGCTGTTTTTT.